These 17 T cell receptor beta chains share one sample of origin, sequenced in a study of T-cell reconstitution after alpha-beta-depleted transplantation in children. The TCRbeta library was prepared with unique molecular identifiers. TCRdb processed the PCR reads anew with MiXCR; each CDR3 protein has one entry. The profile covers 900,000 or so distinct CDR3 sequences, with 16% appearing a single time and roughly 5% taken by the ten largest. The material sequenced was PBMCs, mostly from graft donor cells, taken 360 days after TCRalphabeta/CD19-depleted stem cell transplant. The receptor set was obtained from a male patient between 10 and 17 years old who had a stem cell transplant for acute lymphoblastic leukemia, so the T cells may come from the graft donor.

In this sample, this clonotype turned up many times. V and J are TRBV18 and TRBJ2-1, with 10 bases aligning to TRBD2. Germline CDR1 reads KGHSH; CDR2 reads LQKENI. J was trimmed by 8 bases and V by 6 bases; bases with no gene match: 4. The CDR3 spans 13 residues. CDR3 in DNA: TGTGCCAGCTCCACTAGCGGGAACTATGAGCAGTTCTTC. It codes for CASSTSGNYEQFF.

The V call is TRBV14, the J call TRBJ2-1; D gene unclear. The CDR3 spans 18 residues. The germline V and J ends were trimmed by 0 bases and 2 bases, with 17 bases remaining between them. Germline values: CDR1 SGHDN, CDR2 FVKESK. The CDR3 nucleotides are TGTGCCAGCAGCCAAGATGGCCCTTTGACGCTCACCTACAATGAGCAGTTCTTC. Translation gives CASSQDGPLTLTYNEQFF.

This clonotype was detected a few times. V gene TRBV20-1 combines with J gene TRBJ2-1; D not certain. The V and J ends lost 0 bases and 9 bases respectively, with 12 bases between them. The CDR3 covers 13 residues. Germline assignment: CDR1 DFQATT and CDR2 SNEGSKA (reference sequence). DNA of the CDR3: TGCAGTGCTAGAGAGTGGCCGCAGGTTGAGCAGTTCTTC. Translating gives CSAREWPQVEQFF.

The table lists this clonotype with a few counts. The genes are TRBV5-1 and TRBJ1-1, with 7 nucleotides matching TRBD1. The CDR3 has 14 amino acids. J lost 1 base, V lost 6 bases, and 6 bases had no gene match. Germline CDR1 SGHRS, CDR2 YFSETQ. This CDR3 reads CASNPQGGNTEAFF. CDR3 coding DNA: TGCGCCAGCAACCCCCAGGGGGGGAACACTGAAGCTTTCTTT.

The chain is built from TRBV29-1 and TRBJ2-5; a weak D match, TRBD2 (6 bases). The germline V and J ends were trimmed by 4 bases and 12 bases, with 12 bases remaining between them. The CDR3 spans 10 residues. Germline-derived CDR1 and CDR2 are SQVTM and ANQGSEA. The CDR3 here is CSVGDFAKYF. CDR3 DNA: TGCAGCGTTGGGGACTTCGCAAAGTACTTC.

CDR3 sequence (DNA): TGTGCCAGCAGCTTGGGGACAGGGGGTCATCAGCCCCAGCATTTT. Its protein is CASSLGTGGHQPQHF. The V and J genes are TRBV5-6 and TRBJ1-5; 10 bases are a match to TRBD1. Trimming removed 0 bases from V and 5 bases from J; junction bases left unmatched: 2. This CDR3 has 15 residues. CDR1 is SGHDT, CDR2 YYEEEE, per germline.

This clonotype was observed at least ten times. A junction end diverges from the germline sequence, so it may reflect a read error. The rearrangement joins TRBV29-1 to TRBJ2-5, with D hard to call. Per germline, CDR1 SQVTM and CDR2 ANQGSEA. The CDR3 covers 12 residues. This CDR3 is CSVAGPQGTQYF. In DNA, the CDR3 is TGCAGCGTGGCCGGGCCCCAAGGGACCCAGTACTTC.

The chain recombines TRBV11-1 with TRBJ2-1; D is ambiguous. V lost 0 bases and J lost 3, with 6 bases in between. CDR1 is SGHAT, CDR2 FQDESV, per germline (reference sequence). This CDR3 has 14 amino acids. In DNA, the CDR3 is TGTGCCAGCAGCTTAGCTAATTACTACAATGAGCAGTTCTTC. Encoded protein: CASSLANYYNEQFF.

V is TRBV14 and J is TRBJ1-1, with D unclear. V was pared by 4 bases and J by 8 bases, with 14 bases between. Germline V gene sequence: CDR1 SGHDN, CDR2 FVKESK. CDR3 length equals 13 residues. The DNA of the CDR3 is TGTGCCAGCAGCCTCTCCGGCGGGGTCGAAGCTTTCTTT. Translating gives CASSLSGGVEAFF.

The rearrangement links TRBV24-1 to TRBJ2-5; D may be TRBD2 (7 bases). CDR1 and CDR2 from the germline V gene are KGHDR and SFDVKD. Trimming took 6 bases from V and 4 from J, leaving 20 bases between them. CDR3 length equals 16 residues. CDR3 residues: CATSTGGRGGRETQYF. In nucleotides, the CDR3 is TGTGCCACCAGTACGGGAGGCAGGGGAGGGCGAGAGACCCAGTACTTC.

This clonotype was detected a few times. CDR3 DNA sequence: TGTGCCAGCAGCTTAGAACGGGGGGCAGTTGTCAATGAGCAGTTCTTC. Protein sequence: CASSLERGAVVNEQFF. V and J are TRBV7-9 and TRBJ2-1; TRBD2 might be the D (7 bases). CDR1 is SEHNR and CDR2 is FQNEAQ in the germline V gene (reference sequence). The CDR3 has 16 residues. V was clipped by 1 base and J by 6 bases, with 16 bases between them.

This clonotype has just a few counts. J is TRBJ2-4 and V is TRBV12-3 or TRBV12-4; 11 bases are a match to TRBD2. This CDR3 comprises 15 residues. V lost 6 bases and J lost 3; bases outside the gene matches: 4. CDR3 sequence (DNA): TGTGCCAGCAGAACTAGCGGGGGCCTCAAAAACATTCAGTACTTC. It yields the protein CASRTSGGLKNIQYF.

The genes are TRBV7-9 and TRBJ1-1; D is uncertain. Germline V gene lookup returns CDR1 SEHNR and CDR2 FQNEAQ (reference sequence). CDR3 length: 14 amino acids. Trimming removed 5 bases from V and 5 bases from J, with 15 bases in between. DNA for the CDR3: TGTGCCAGCAGCCACCCGACCTTGAGGACTGAAGCTTTCTTT. Its translation is CASSHPTLRTEAFF.

The rearrangement uses TRBV27 and TRBJ2-4; 8 bases line up with TRBD1. V lost 5 bases, J lost 2 bases, and 5 bases stayed unmatched. The CDR3 loop spans 15 amino acids. CDR1 and CDR2 from the germline V gene are MNHEY and SMNVEV (reference sequence). The CDR3 is CASSIRTGTKNIQYF. CDR3 sequence (DNA): TGTGCCAGCAGTATCCGGACAGGGACCAAAAACATTCAGTACTTC.

The chain carries TRBV12-3 or TRBV12-4 and TRBJ2-2, with TRBD2 matching over 8 bases. The junction had 7 bases not matched to a gene; V was cut back by 6 bases and J by 4 bases. The CDR3 is 15 residues long. CDR3 loop: CASRSGTSTTGELFF. The CDR3, as DNA: TGTGCCAGCAGGTCCGGGACTAGTACCACCGGGGAGCTGTTTTTT.

The chain uses TRBV11-2 and TRBJ1-2, with unresolved D. This CDR3 spans 16 amino acids. The V and J ends lost 0 bases and 4 bases respectively, with 15 bases between them. CDR1 and CDR2 (germline): SGHAT, FQNNGV. The CDR3 DNA reads as TGTGCCAGCAGCTTAGATGCGCAGGAGGACCCCTATGGCTACACCTTC. Translating gives CASSLDAQEDPYGYTF.

The chain combines TRBV7-6 with TRBJ1-1; a possible D gene is TRBD1 (5 bases). The V end lost 5 bases, the J end lost 1 base, and 11 bases lay between the germline ends. The V gene's germline CDR1 is SGHVS and CDR2 FNYEAQ. The length of the CDR3 is 14 residues. CDR3 protein: CASSPRDGNTEAFF. The CDR3 DNA follows: TGTGCCAGCAGCCCCAGGGACGGGAACACTGAAGCTTTCTTT.